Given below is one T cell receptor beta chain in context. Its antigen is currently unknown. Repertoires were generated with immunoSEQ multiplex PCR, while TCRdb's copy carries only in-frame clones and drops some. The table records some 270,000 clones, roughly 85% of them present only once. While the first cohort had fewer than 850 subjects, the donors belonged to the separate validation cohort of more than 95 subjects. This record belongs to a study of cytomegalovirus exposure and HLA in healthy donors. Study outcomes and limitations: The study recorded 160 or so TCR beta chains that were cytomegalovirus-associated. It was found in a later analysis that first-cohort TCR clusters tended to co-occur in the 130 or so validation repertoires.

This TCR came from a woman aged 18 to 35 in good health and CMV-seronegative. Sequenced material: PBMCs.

In DNA, the CDR3 is TGTGCCAGCAGCTTGTATGGCGGATCTAACTATGGCTACACCTTC. Translated: CASSLYGGSNYGYTF. The chain combines TRBV5-6 with TRBJ1-2; D unresolved. In germline, CDR1 is SGHDT, CDR2 YYEEEE. The CDR3 has 15 amino acids. Trimming took off 1 base at V and 0 bases at J, with 10 bases between the two ends.